This paragraph covers one T cell receptor beta chain sequence. The specificity of this receptor is unknown. Base qualities are missing; no much larger clone stands one base away. Looking up the germline V gene (reference sequence) yields CDR1 MNHEY and CDR2 SMNVEV. V loses 1 base, J loses 2 bases, and the germline ends lie 20 bases apart. The CDR3 sequence holds 19 residues, the cysteine and phenylalanine included. The entry retains the CDR3 DNA only, 57 bases that are in frame from base 1. The Qiagen DNeasy kit was used to extract genomic DNA from unsorted PBMCs and from the negatively selected CD4+ and CD8+ fractions. TCR beta CDR3 regions were subjected to amplification by immunoSEQ multiplex PCR with primers that anneal to V and J segments. A synthetic immune receptor repertoire was used to minimize amplification bias, and any remaining bias was removed computationally after sequencing. The paper's processing steps were these. Repertoire diversity was quantified as the Shannon entropy index using custom Python scripts. Unsorted, CD4+ and CD8+ repertoires were analyzed separately, except for combined analyses in which CD4+ and CD8+ sequences were merged in silico. Clonal expansion was defined as at least a 2-fold frequency increase after treatment relative to C1D1, with a pseudocount of 0.5 for undetected baseline clones. Clones with 0 or 1 copy at C1D1 were classified as singleton clones, and clones with 2 or more copies were classified as non-singleton clones. Clones expanded in unsorted samples were labelled as CD4+, CD8+ or unknown by matching protein sequences in sorted samples from the same patient. Wilcoxon tests on paired samples were used to test diversity changes from C1D1 to C4D1. The clones in this table, taken by TCRdb from immuneACCESS, are in-frame only. Not every clone is retained; where verified, under half of the shortfall comes from an unresolved V gene, and the cause of the rest is unknown. V and J calls and clone size are those listed in that table; D and trimming were worked out from the DNA. This sample lists around 23,000 clones; approximately 85% were detected once. The top ten clonotypes cover about an eighth of the sample.

This specimen's time point label, per the study, means: cycle 4 day 1 (C4D1), after less than 7 weeks of nivolumab. All trial patients had relapsed after autologous stem cell transplantation, with cohorts A, B and C differing in prior brentuximab vedotin exposure. The trial cohort comprised 56 patients with relapsed/refractory classical Hodgkin lymphoma whose best overall responses were complete response, partial response or progressive disease. Trial patients were treated with single-agent nivolumab in the multi-cohort phase II CheckMate 205 trial. An independent review committee assessed best overall response by applying the 2007 International Working Group response criteria. Trial PBMCs were collected immediately before nivolumab initiation (C1D1) and during therapy at cycle 2 day 1 and cycle 4 day 1. Peripheral blood was collected in 8 mL Vacutainer Cell Preparation Tubes, from which PBMCs were isolated by centrifugation and then cryopreserved.

This sample was included in a study of PD-1 blockade in classical Hodgkin lymphoma (dated by TCRdb to about 2020). Study-wide context: Nivolumab dosing was 3 mg/kg intravenously every 2 weeks, continuing until either disease progression or unacceptable toxicity. The study used CyTOF and TCR beta sequencing to define a peripheral blood immune signature of response to PD-1 blockade in classical Hodgkin lymphoma. Findings and caveats that apply to the study as a whole: Trial patients achieving complete response had baseline diversity similar to newly diagnosed patients, whereas partial responders and progressors had significantly lower diversity. Diversity was lower in patients who began nivolumab less than 1 year after ASCT, so these patients were left out of later analyses to avoid confounding by immune reconstitution. The study was limited to a single clinical trial cohort, and causes of repertoire differences, possibly disease activity or prior therapy, remained undefined. By C4D1, a significant rise was seen in CD4+ TCR diversity but not in CD8+ TCR diversity (p=0.0027 vs p=0.16), and the rise was most apparent among complete responders (p=0.02). Baseline TCR diversity was reported to be lower in newly diagnosed patients than in healthy donors, and even lower in relapsed/refractory patients.

This chain joins TRBV27 to TRBJ2-2; the D gene is perhaps TRBD2, from 6 matching bases. The source is a human donor with classical Hodgkin lymphoma. This sample comprised peripheral blood mononuclear cells (PBMCs), obtained before the fourth cycle of nivolumab. The sequence in DNA is TGTGCCAGCAGTTTATGGCGGGGTTTCTTCTCCCCTAACACCGGGGAGCTGTTTTTT. Its product reads: CASSLWRGFFSPNTGELFF.